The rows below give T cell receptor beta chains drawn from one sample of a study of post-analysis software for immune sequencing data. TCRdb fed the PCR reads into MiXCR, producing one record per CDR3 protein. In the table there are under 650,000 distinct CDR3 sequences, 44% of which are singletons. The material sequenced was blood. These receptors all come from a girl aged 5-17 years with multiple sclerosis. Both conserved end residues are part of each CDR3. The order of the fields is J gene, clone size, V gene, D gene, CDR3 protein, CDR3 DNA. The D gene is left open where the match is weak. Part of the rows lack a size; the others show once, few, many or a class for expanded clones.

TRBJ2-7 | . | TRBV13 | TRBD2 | CASSWGLAGPFGEQYF | TGTGCCAGCAGCTGGGGACTAGCGGGGCCCTTTGGGGAGCAGTACTTC
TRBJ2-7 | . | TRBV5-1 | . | CASSLGLHDEQYF | TGCGCCAGCAGCTTAGGACTACACGACGAGCAGTACTTC
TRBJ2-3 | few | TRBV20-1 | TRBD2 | CSARDLSGKTTDTQYF | TGCAGTGCTAGAGATTTAAGCGGGAAGACCACAGATACGCAGTATTTT
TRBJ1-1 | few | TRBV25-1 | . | CASSGQVKAFF | TGTGCCAGCAGTGGACAGGTAAAAGCTTTCTTT
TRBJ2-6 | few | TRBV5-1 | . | CASRHSGANVLTF | TGCGCCAGCCGACACTCTGGGGCCAACGTCCTGACTTTC
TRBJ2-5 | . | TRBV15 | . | CATSRADSAETQYF | TGTGCCACCAGCAGAGCTGACTCAGCGGAGACCCAGTACTTC
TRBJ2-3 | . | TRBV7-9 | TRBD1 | CASSPQQGITDTQYF | TGTGCCAGCAGCCCACAACAGGGGATCACAGATACGCAGTATTTT
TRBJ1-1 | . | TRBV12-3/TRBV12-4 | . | CASSLFGRGGDTEAFF | TGTGCCAGCAGTTTATTCGGACGGGGGGGGGACACTGAAGCTTTCTTT
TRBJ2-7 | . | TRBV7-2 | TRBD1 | CASSYSGTGKYF | TGTGCCAGCAGCTACTCCGGGACAGGGAAGTACTTC
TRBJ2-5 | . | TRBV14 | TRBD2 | CATFSGETQYF | TGTGCCACCTTTAGCGGGGAGACCCAGTACTTC
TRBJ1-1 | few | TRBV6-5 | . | CASSYSRGQGEAFF | TGTGCCAGCAGTTACTCTCGGGGGCAAGGTGAAGCTTTCTTT
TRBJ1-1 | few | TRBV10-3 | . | CAIREGATEAFF | TGTGCCATCAGGGAGGGTGCCACTGAAGCTTTCTTT
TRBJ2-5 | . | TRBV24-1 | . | CATSDLGGPPETQYF | TGTGCCACCAGTGATTTGGGAGGTCCCCCGGAGACCCAGTACTTC
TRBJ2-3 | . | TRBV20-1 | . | CSARDSNTDTQYF | TGCAGTGCTAGAGACAGCAACACAGATACGCAGTATTTT
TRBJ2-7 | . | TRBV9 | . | CDSSVGGLGGYEQYF | TGTGACAGCAGCGTAGGCGGCTTAGGCGGCTACGAGCAGTACTTC
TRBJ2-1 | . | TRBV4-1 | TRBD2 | CASSQWVVSGSVNNEQFF | TGCGCCAGCAGCCAATGGGTGGTTAGCGGGAGCGTAAACAATGAGCAGTTCTTC
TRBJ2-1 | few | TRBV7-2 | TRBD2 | CASSFLAGGRGEQFF | TGTGCCAGCAGCTTCCTAGCGGGGGGCCGGGGTGAGCAGTTCTTC
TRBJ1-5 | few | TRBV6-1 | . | CASFQGAANQPQHF | TGTGCCAGCTTCCAAGGGGCAGCAAATCAGCCCCAGCATTTT
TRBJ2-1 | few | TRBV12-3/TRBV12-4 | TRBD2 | CASMGSGRGNEQFF | TGTGCCAGCATGGGGAGCGGGAGGGGCAATGAGCAGTTCTTC
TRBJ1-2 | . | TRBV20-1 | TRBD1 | CSAADRDGYTF | TGCAGTGCTGCGGACAGGGATGGCTACACCTTC
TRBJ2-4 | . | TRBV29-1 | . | CSVGQLGNIQYF | TGCAGCGTCGGACAGCTCGGAAACATTCAGTACTTC
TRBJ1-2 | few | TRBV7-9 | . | CASSPREGYTF | TGTGCCAGCAGCCCCCGGGAGGGCTACACCTTC
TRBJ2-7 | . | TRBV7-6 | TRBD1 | CASSLEAGGKSYEQYF | TGTGCCAGCAGCTTAGAGGCAGGGGGTAAATCCTACGAGCAGTACTTC
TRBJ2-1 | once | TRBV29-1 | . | CSARQPGDGQFF | TGCAGCGCCCGACAGCCAGGGGATGGGCAGTTCTTC
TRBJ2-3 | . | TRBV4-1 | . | CASSQVTRGITDTQYF | TGCGCCAGCAGCCAAGTAACGCGGGGAATCACAGATACGCAGTATTTT
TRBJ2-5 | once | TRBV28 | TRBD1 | CANTRGRGQETQYF | TGTGCCAACACCCGCGGCAGGGGGCAAGAGACCCAGTACTTC
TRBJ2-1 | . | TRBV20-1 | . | CSARGSGIAESSYNEQFF | TGCAGTGCTAGGGGGTCAGGCATAGCGGAGAGCTCCTACAATGAGCAGTTCTTC
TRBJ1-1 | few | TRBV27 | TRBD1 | CASLPRDRWNTEAFF | TGTGCCAGTTTACCCCGGGACAGATGGAACACTGAAGCTTTCTTT
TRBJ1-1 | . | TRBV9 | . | CACSVKSRGTTAFF | TGTGCCTGCAGCGTAAAATCCAGGGGTACAACGGCTTTCTTT
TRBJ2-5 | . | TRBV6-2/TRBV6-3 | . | CASSYPTVERQETQYF | TGTGCCAGCAGTTACCCCACGGTGGAGCGGCAAGAGACCCAGTACTTC
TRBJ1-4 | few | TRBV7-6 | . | CASSLAGGATNEKLFF | TGTGCCAGCAGCTTAGCGGGGGGTGCAACTAATGAAAAACTGTTTTTT
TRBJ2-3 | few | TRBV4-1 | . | CASTRGRFSTDTQYF | TGCGCCAGCACCCGGGGGAGATTTAGTACAGATACGCAGTATTTT
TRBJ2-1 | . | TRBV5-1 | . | CASSSPFGAQFF | TGCGCCAGCAGCTCCCCTTTTGGGGCCCAGTTCTTC
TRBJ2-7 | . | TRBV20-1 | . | CSARDSGLYEQYF | TGCAGTGCTAGAGATTCAGGGTTGTACGAGCAGTACTTC
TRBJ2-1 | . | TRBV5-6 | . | CASSLAEGAGVRDNEQFF | TGTGCCAGCAGCTTGGCCGAGGGGGCGGGAGTAAGAGACAATGAGCAGTTCTTC
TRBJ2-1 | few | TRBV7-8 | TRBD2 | CASRGPGLANEQFF | TGTGCCAGCAGAGGTCCGGGACTAGCAAATGAGCAGTTCTTC
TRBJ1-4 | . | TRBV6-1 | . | CASSPTTKDVANEKLFF | TGTGCCAGCAGCCCAACGACCAAGGACGTTGCTAATGAAAAACTGTTTTTT
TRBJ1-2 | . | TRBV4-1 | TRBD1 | CASSHPGQTLGYTF | TGCGCCAGCAGCCACCCGGGACAGACATTGGGCTACACCTTC
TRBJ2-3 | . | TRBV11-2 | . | CASSLGGGVRDTQYF | TGTGCCAGCAGCTTAGGAGGCGGGGTTAGGGATACGCAGTATTTT
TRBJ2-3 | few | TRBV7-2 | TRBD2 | CASSPSSGGSGDTQYF | TGTGCCAGCAGCCCCTCTAGCGGGGGGTCGGGAGATACGCAGTATTTT
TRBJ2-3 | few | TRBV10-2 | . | CASSESWTTDTQYF | TGCGCCAGCAGTGAGTCGTGGACCACAGATACGCAGTATTTT
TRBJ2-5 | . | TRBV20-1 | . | CSARGSLAKETQYF | TGCAGTGCTAGAGGTTCCCTAGCGAAAGAGACCCAGTACTTC
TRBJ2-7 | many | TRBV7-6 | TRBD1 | CASSLGPGGYEQYF | TGTGCCAGCAGCTTAGGCCCAGGGGGCTACGAGCAGTACTTC
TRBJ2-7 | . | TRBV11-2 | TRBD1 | CASSLGTGKGEKRKADYEQYF | TGTGCCAGCAGCTTAGGGACAGGGAAAGGGGAGAAGAGGAAAGCTGACTACGAGCAGTACTTC
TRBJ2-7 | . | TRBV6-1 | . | CASSELGPGGSYGQYF | TGTGCCAGCAGTGAATTGGGGCCCGGGGGATCCTACGGGCAGTACTTC
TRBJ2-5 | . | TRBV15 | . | CATSRVERNQETQYF | TGTGCCACCAGCAGAGTCGAACGGAACCAAGAGACCCAGTACTTC